The clone carrying this T cell receptor beta chain was seen at least ten times. TCRdb recomputed calls from the RT-PCR reads with MiXCR, one row per CDR3 protein. The sample yields around 850,000 distinct CDR3 sequences, 18% seen once. The data originate from a study of response to subunit inactivated influenza vaccine. Source: PBMCs from blood, taken more than 4 days after vaccination. The clonotype originates from a man aged 45-65 years who received an inactivated influenza vaccine.

The CDR3 region has the DNA TGCAGTGCTAGTACCGGGACGAAAGAGACCCAGTACTTC. This codes for CSASTGTKETQYF. J is TRBJ2-5 and V is TRBV20-1, with D perhaps TRBD1 or TRBD2 (5 bases each). Trimming removed 3 bases from V and 3 bases from J, with 11 bases in between. The germline gives CDR1 DFQATT, CDR2 SNEGSKA (reference sequence). CDR3 length: 13 residues.